Shown below are 28 T cell receptor beta chains from a single sample sequenced in a study of tumor and adjacent non-tumor tissue in lung cancer. No cell sorting was done before RNA was extracted from the tissue. Three rounds of nested PCR, following a modified ARM-PCR protocol, produced the TCRbeta library. TCRdb itself ran the multiplex PCR reads through MiXCR, one entry per CDR3 protein. The table includes approximately 79,000 distinct CDR3 sequences, around 70% detected once. Sequenced input: lung tumor tissue. All receptors come from a woman in her 40s with non-small cell lung cancer.

This clonotype was picked up many times. The chain joins TRBV20-1 to TRBJ1-5, with D possibly being TRBD1 (6 bases). The germline V gene encodes CDR1 DFQATT and CDR2 SNEGSKA (reference sequence). V dropped 5 bases and J dropped 5 bases, with 13 bases sitting between them. CDR3 length: 13 amino acids. Here the CDR3 reads CSALPTGYQPQHF. The CDR3 DNA sequence: TGCAGTGCTCTACCGACAGGTTATCAGCCCCAGCATTTT.

This clonotype was observed at least ten times. This chain joins TRBV4-1 and TRBJ1-4; possibly TRBD1 for D (6 bases). Germline V gene sequence: CDR1 MGHRA, CDR2 YSYEKL. This CDR3 has 13 residues. The V end was cut by 7 bases, the J end by 7 bases, with 13 bases between. CDR3 residues: CASTPGAREKLFF. The CDR3 DNA reads TGCGCCAGCACCCCGGGGGCGCGTGAAAAACTGTTTTTT.

The V call is TRBV4-1, the J call TRBJ1-1; D unresolved. This CDR3 has 13 residues. Germline V gene lookup returns CDR1 MGHRA and CDR2 YSYEKL. V lost 1 base and J 9 bases, leaving 12 bases between the germline ends. The DNA of the CDR3 is TGCGCCAGCAGCCAAGGTAGGTCCACAAAAGCTTTCTTT. This encodes CASSQGRSTKAFF.

This chain uses TRBV20-1 with TRBJ2-1; TRBD2 is a possible D gene (6 bases). Trimming pared 6 bases from V and 0 bases from J, leaving 18 bases between. The germline CDR1 and CDR2 sequences are DFQATT and SNEGSKA (reference sequence). The CDR3 runs 16 residues. This chain's CDR3 is CSARLTRGGSYNEQFF. The CDR3 coding sequence is TGCAGTGCGAGACTGACTAGAGGAGGCTCCTACAATGAGCAGTTCTTC.

As concerns this clonotype: Relative to the germline gene, one junction end is altered; a read error may explain this. The chain links TRBV6-2 or TRBV6-3 to TRBJ1-5; D is unresolved. The J call may be wrong; the DNA end is better matched by TRBJ2-3. Germline V gene data show CDR1 as MNHEY and CDR2 as SVGEGT. The CDR3 is made up of 12 amino acids. The CDR3 nucleotides are TGTGTCAGCAGCGATAGCAATCAGCCCCAGTATTTT. Encoded protein: CVSSDSNQPQYF.

About this clonotype: A clone one base away is much larger, so this may be a read error. The chain recombines TRBV20-1 with TRBJ2-7, with D hard to call. Per germline, CDR1 DFQATT and CDR2 SNEGSKA (reference sequence). This CDR3 is 13 amino acids long. V lost 3 bases and J lost 4, with 13 bases in between. The CDR3 spells CSARPEDQYEQYF. The CDR3 DNA is TGCAGTGCTAGGCCGGAAGACCAATACGAGCAGTACTTC.

CDR3 residues: CASSLKQYNEQFF. The CDR3 DNA reads as TGTGCCAGCAGCTTGAAACAGTACAATGAGCAGTTCTTC. This chain uses TRBV11-1 with TRBJ2-1; D ambiguous. Trimming pared 3 bases from V and 4 bases from J, leaving 7 bases between. CDR3 length equals 13 residues. Germline assignment: CDR1 SGHAT and CDR2 FQDESV (reference sequence).

For this clonotype: Since a much larger clone is just one base distant, this may be a read error. The chain employs TRBV6-1 and TRBJ2-3, with D uncertain. The CDR3 length is 15 residues. CDR1 and CDR2 (germline): MNHNS, SASEGT. The CDR3: CVSSEDGSFTDTQYF. Here the CDR3 DNA reads TGTGTCAGCAGTGAAGATGGTAGCTTCACAGATACGCAGTATTTT.

Comments on this clonotype: Sequence at one end of the junction differs from germline and may be a read error. The V call is TRBV14, the J call TRBJ2-1; the match to TRBD2 covers 7 bases. The CDR3 sequence is 21 residues long. Germline CDR1 and CDR2: SGHDN and FVKESK. CDR3 sequence reads: CASSQGPRPGLSKSSYNEQCF. In DNA form, the CDR3 reads TGTGCCAGCAGCCAAGGCCCCCGCCCGGGACTATCGAAAAGCTCCTATAATGAGCAGTGCTTC.

In its sample, this clonotype was seen many times. The V gene is TRBV28, the J gene TRBJ2-7; D may be TRBD2 (6 bases). Trimming took off 6 bases at V and 2 bases at J, with 14 bases between the two ends. CDR1 is MDHEN, CDR2 SYDVKM, per germline. The CDR3 sequence is 14 residues long. The CDR3 protein is CASSPGTETYEQYF. The DNA for the CDR3 is TGTGCCAGCAGCCCGGGGACTGAAACCTACGAGCAGTACTTC.

The J gene is TRBJ2-1, the V gene TRBV28; possible D gene TRBD2, 6 bases. With 5 bases removed from V and 6 bases from J, the gap between germline ends came to 20 bases. The CDR3 runs to 16 residues. CDR1 and CDR2 (germline): MDHEN, SYDVKM. This CDR3 reads CASSLPTASAPNEQFF. CDR3 nucleotide sequence: TGTGCCAGCAGTCTCCCGACGGCTAGCGCCCCCAATGAGCAGTTCTTC.

This clonotype was recorded many times. V usage is TRBV12-3 or TRBV12-4 and J usage is TRBJ1-1; D gene ambiguous. The V end lost 1 base, the J end lost 3 bases, and 6 bases lay between the germline ends. The CDR3 extends over 13 amino acids. The CDR3 loop reads CASSLVRYTEAFF. CDR3 bases: TGTGCCAGCAGTTTAGTTCGGTACACTGAAGCTTTCTTT.

Comments on this clonotype: It may be a read error: a sequence one base away is much more abundant. The gene calls are TRBV30 and TRBJ1-6; tentatively, D is TRBD1 (5 bases). Per the germline V gene, CDR1 is GTSNPN and CDR2 is SVGIG (reference sequence). CDR3 size: 13 residues. CDR3 sequence (DNA): TGTGCCTGGAGTGAGGGGCAGCGATCACTCCTCCACTTT. The encoded protein is CAWSEGQRSLLHF.

On this clonotype: The CDR3 does not end in the conserved phenylalanine or tryptophan, so this is likely a read error. CDR3 amino acids: CSVLETLFYNEQFL. The CDR3 nucleotides read TGCAGCGTTCTCGAGACCCTATTTTACAATGAGCAGTTCTTA. The V and J genes are TRBV29-1 and TRBJ2-1; D not resolved. CDR3 length: 14 residues. CDR1 SQVTM and CDR2 ANQGSEA come from the germline V gene. The V and J ends lost 5 bases and 4 bases respectively, with 15 bases between them.

This clonotype was counted ten times or more. This rearrangement joins TRBV20-1 to TRBJ2-3; D uncertain. The CDR3 totals 16 residues. With 6 bases removed from V and 2 bases from J, the gap between germline ends came to 21 bases. The germline CDR1 and CDR2 sequences are DFQATT and SNEGSKA (reference sequence). CDR3 DNA: TGCAGTGCCCTCCCGACAACCCGAAAACTCACAGATACGCAGTATTTT. As protein: CSALPTTRKLTDTQYF.

The sample holds a few counts of this clonotype. A junction end diverges from the germline sequence, so it may reflect a read error. The chain carries TRBV30 and TRBJ2-3; either TRBD1 or TRBD2 may supply D (5 bases each). The CDR3 sequence is 14 residues long. Per the germline V gene, CDR1 is GTSNPN and CDR2 is SVGIG (reference sequence). CDR3 in amino acids: CAWSGEGSTVTQYF. The DNA for the CDR3 is TGTGCCTGGAGTGGAGAGGGGAGCACAGTTACGCAGTATTTT.

A word on this clonotype: This is likely a read error, given that the CDR3 carries no conserved phenylalanine or tryptophan at its end. This chain links TRBV30 with TRBJ1-5; unclear D gene. V was shortened by 3 bases and J by 7 bases, with 16 bases between the two germline ends. Germline CDR1 GTSNPN, CDR2 SVGIG (reference sequence). This CDR3 spans 14 amino acids. CDR3 loop: CAWRSQFAKQPQHL. CDR3 sequence (DNA): TGTGCCTGGAGGTCACAGTTTGCCAAACAGCCCCAGCATCTT.

A remark on this clonotype: Germline is not matched at one junction end, which may reflect a read error. This chain uses TRBV6-5 with TRBJ1-2; D unresolved. The CDR3 runs to 13 residues. Germline V gene lookup returns CDR1 MNHEY and CDR2 SVGAGI. CDR3: CTSSYSWRGPNTF. For the CDR3, the DNA is TGTACCAGCAGTTACTCGTGGCGCGGGCCTAACACCTTC.

Notes on this clonotype: Because the CDR3 is missing its conserved closing phenylalanine or tryptophan, this is likely a read error. V and J are TRBV6-1 and TRBJ2-7; D unclear. Trimming left V 6 bases short and J 6 bases short, with 9 bases between. CDR1 MNHNS and CDR2 SASEGT come from the germline V gene. The CDR3 totals 11 residues. The CDR3 sequence is CASRVTVEQYL. The DNA for the CDR3 is TGTGCCAGCAGAGTCACCGTCGAGCAGTACCTC.

Many counts were recorded for this clonotype. This sequence joins TRBV7-9 and TRBJ2-4, with 7 bases that match TRBD1. This CDR3 spans 15 amino acids. Germline V gene lookup returns CDR1 SEHNR and CDR2 FQNEAQ (reference sequence). J lost 5 bases, V lost 4 bases, and 8 bases had no gene match. The CDR3 spells CASSSLGGSQNIQYF. As DNA, the CDR3 is TGTGCCAGCAGCTCCCTAGGGGGCTCTCAAAACATTCAGTACTTC.

Points on this clonotype: The conserved final phenylalanine or tryptophan is absent from the CDR3, which likely points to a read error. The chain combines TRBV6-5 with TRBJ2-6; D gene ambiguous. Germline V gene data show CDR1 as MNHEY and CDR2 as SVGAGI. This CDR3 is 15 amino acids long. CDR3: CASSRGLSGTNVLTL. CDR3 in DNA: TGTGCCAGCAGCCGCGGTCTCTCTGGGACCAACGTCCTGACTCTC.

Details on this clonotype: The germline gene is not matched at one end of the junction; a read error may be the cause. V gene TRBV4-1 combines with J gene TRBJ1-6; D is unresolved. Germline CDR1 and CDR2: MGHRA and YSYEKL. The CDR3 extends over 16 amino acids. The CDR3 protein is CDSSQVGPSGNSLLHF. The CDR3 coding sequence is TGCGACAGTAGCCAAGTAGGTCCAAGTGGTAATTCACTCCTCCACTTT.

Concerning this clonotype itself: At one end the junction does not follow the germline gene, possibly because of a read error. This rearrangement joins TRBV28 to TRBJ2-5; 10 bases match TRBD1. From germline, CDR1 is MDHEN and CDR2 SYDVKM. The CDR3 covers 15 residues. CDR3 protein: CASSPTGGSQEIQYF. The DNA for the CDR3 is TGTGCCAGCAGTCCGACAGGGGGCTCCCAAGAGATCCAGTACTTC. The variable domain in full, with the rest retrieved from reference TRBV28 and TRBJ2-5, is DVKVTQSSRYLVKRTGEKVFLECVQDMDHENMFWYRQDPGLGLRLIYFSYDVKMKEKGDIPEGYSVSREKKERFSLILESASTNQTSMYLCASSPTGGSQEIQYFGPGTRLLVL.

J is TRBJ1-1 and V is TRBV6-6; perhaps TRBD1 as D (5 bases). V was cut by 4 bases and J by 6 bases, with 12 bases left in between. This CDR3 contains 13 residues. Per germline, CDR1 MNHNY and CDR2 SVGAGI (reference sequence). The CDR3 here is CASSCGTAPEAFF. The CDR3 nucleotides read TGTGCCAGCAGTTGCGGGACGGCTCCTGAAGCTTTCTTT.

This clonotype was seen only once. This CDR3 is missing its conserved last phenylalanine or tryptophan, likely due to a read error. The V and J genes are TRBV6-5 and TRBJ2-5; unclear D gene. Trimming took off 0 bases at V and 3 bases at J, with 8 bases between the two ends. This CDR3 has 14 amino acids. Germline lookup yields CDR1 MNHEY and CDR2 SVGAGI. This CDR3 is CASSYSQGKETQYS. CDR3 coding DNA: TGTGCCAGCAGTTACTCTCAAGGGAAAGAGACCCAGTACTCC.

In regard to this clonotype: A much larger clone lies a single base off, so this may be a read error. This chain links TRBV20-1 with TRBJ2-5; 10 positions agree with TRBD2. This CDR3 is 17 amino acids long. The V segment lost 6 bases and the J segment 1 base; nucleotides outside the gene matches: 14. From germline, CDR1 is DFQATT and CDR2 SNEGSKA (reference sequence). The CDR3: CSAEPGTSVSFQETQYF. The CDR3 nucleotides are TGCAGTGCGGAACCCGGGACTAGCGTTTCGTTCCAAGAGACCCAGTACTTC.

Note on this clonotype: This clone may be a read error of a much larger clone one base away. The V and J genes are TRBV30 and TRBJ1-1; D gene unclear. Trimming left V 4 bases short and J 6 bases short, with 12 bases between. CDR3 length equals 12 residues. Germline V CDR1 and CDR2: GTSNPN, SVGIG (reference sequence). The CDR3 spells CAWNREGAEAFF. For the CDR3, the DNA is TGTGCCTGGAATAGGGAGGGCGCTGAAGCTTTCTTT. Using reference TRBV30 and TRBJ1-1 for the parts outside the CDR3, the full variable domain is SQTIHQWPATLVQPVGSPLSLECTVEGTSNPNLYWYRQAAGRGLQLLFYSVGIGQISSEVPQNLSASRPQDRQFILSSKKLLLSDSGFYLCAWNREGAEAFFGQGTRLTVV.

As regards this clonotype: A much more abundant neighbour one base away suggests this may be a read error. The CDR3: CASASLSGGPNEQFF. In nucleotides, the CDR3 is TGCGCCAGCGCTTCCCTATCGGGAGGACCCAATGAGCAGTTCTTC. The chain carries TRBV5-1 and TRBJ2-1; TRBD2 aligns across 7 bases. J lost 6 bases, V lost 7 bases, and 13 bases had no gene match. This CDR3 has 15 amino acids. Germline values: CDR1 SGHRS, CDR2 YFSETQ.